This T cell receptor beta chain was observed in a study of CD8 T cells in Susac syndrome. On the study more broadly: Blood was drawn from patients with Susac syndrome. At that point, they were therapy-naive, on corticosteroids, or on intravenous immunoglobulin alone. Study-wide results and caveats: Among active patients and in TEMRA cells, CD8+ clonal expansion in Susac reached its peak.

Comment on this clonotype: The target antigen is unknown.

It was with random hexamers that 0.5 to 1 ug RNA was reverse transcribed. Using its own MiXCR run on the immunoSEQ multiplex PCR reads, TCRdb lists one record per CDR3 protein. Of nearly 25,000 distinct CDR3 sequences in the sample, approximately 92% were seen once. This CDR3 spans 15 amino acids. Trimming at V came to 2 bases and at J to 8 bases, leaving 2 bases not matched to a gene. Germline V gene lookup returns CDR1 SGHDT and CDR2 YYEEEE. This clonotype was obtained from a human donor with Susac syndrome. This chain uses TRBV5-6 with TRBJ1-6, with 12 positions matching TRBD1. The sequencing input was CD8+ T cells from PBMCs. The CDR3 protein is CASSFGTGGDSPLHF. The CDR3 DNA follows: TGTGCCAGCAGCTTCGGGACAGGGGGCGATTCACCCCTCCACTTT.